This passage covers 30 T cell receptor beta chains from one sample sequenced in a study of CD8 T cells in Susac syndrome. Reverse transcription of roughly 0.5 to 1 ug RNA was performed with random hexamers. TCRdb reprocessed the immunoSEQ multiplex PCR reads with MiXCR, giving one entry per CDR3 protein. The sample lists around 170,000 distinct CDR3 sequences, roughly 92% occurring once. The sequenced sample consisted of CD4+ T cells from PBMCs. These receptors were obtained from a human donor with Susac syndrome.

The rearrangement uses TRBV12-3 or TRBV12-4 and TRBJ2-7; no definite D call. The CDR3 consists of 15 residues. Trimming shortened V by 6 bases and J by 0 bases, and 15 bases separated the two germline ends. The CDR3 sequence: CASSPDGGFSYEQYF. The CDR3 bases are TGTGCCAGCAGCCCCGACGGCGGATTCTCCTACGAGCAGTACTTC.

This clonotype was seen just once. The rearrangement uses TRBV2 and TRBJ1-2, with 10 bases aligning to TRBD1. The CDR3 contains 14 residues. V was clipped by 4 bases and J by 3 bases; unmatched bases: 2. Germline CDR1 is SNHLY and CDR2 is FYNNEI. This CDR3 reads CASSGTGGDYGYTF. The CDR3 DNA sequence: TGTGCCAGCAGTGGGACAGGGGGGGACTATGGCTACACCTTC. Filled out from reference TRBV2 and TRBJ1-2, the complete variable domain reads EPEVTQTPSHQVTQMGQEVILRCVPISNHLYFYWYRQILGQKVEFLVSFYNNEISEKSEIFDDQFSVERPDGSNFTLKIRSTKLEDSAMYFCASSGTGGDYGYTFGSGTRLTVV.

This clonotype has a single count. This chain uses TRBV4-1 with TRBJ1-2; D uncertain. The CDR3 sequence is 12 residues long. V lost 3 bases and J lost 8, with 10 bases in between. The germline V gene has CDR1 MGHRA and CDR2 YSYEKL. CDR3 DNA sequence: TGCGCCAGCAGCCAGTTTGGTAGAGGCTACACCTTC. Translating gives CASSQFGRGYTF.

This sequence joins TRBV5-1 and TRBJ2-4; weak D call: TRBD2 (6 bases). The CDR3 runs to 16 residues. Trimming pared 4 bases from V and 7 bases from J, leaving 21 bases between. CDR1 is SGHRS and CDR2 is YFSETQ in the germline V gene. The CDR3 region has the DNA TGCGCCAGCAGCCCTACCGCGGGAAGGTTGGCCAACATTCAGTACTTC. Its translation is CASSPTAGRLANIQYF.

The chain uses TRBV9 and TRBJ2-7, with TRBD2 as a possible D gene (6 bases). Per germline, CDR1 SGDLS and CDR2 YYNGEE. The CDR3 totals 15 residues. Trimming removed 4 bases from V and 0 bases from J, with 14 bases in between. CDR3 sequence: CASSSGGKNSYEQYF. CDR3 DNA sequence: TGTGCCAGCAGCTCTGGAGGGAAGAACTCCTACGAGCAGTACTTC.

This chain joins TRBV6-2 or TRBV6-3 and TRBJ2-5, with TRBD2 identical over 7 bases. Losses at the gene ends were 7 bases for V and 6 bases for J; bases not matched to a gene: 14. The CDR3 has 15 amino acids. Per the germline V gene, CDR1 is MNHEY and CDR2 is SVGEGT. In nucleotides, the CDR3 is TGTGCCAGCAAACCAAGCGGGGAGTCGTGGAAGACCCAGTACTTC. It codes for CASKPSGESWKTQYF.

V usage is TRBV3-1 and J usage is TRBJ2-7; TRBD2 agrees at 15 bases. In germline, CDR1 is LGHDT, CDR2 YNNKEL (reference sequence). V lost 4 bases, J lost 9 bases, and 4 bases stayed unmatched. This CDR3 region has 14 residues. The CDR3 protein is CASSPGLAGGAQYF. The DNA for the CDR3 is TGTGCCAGCAGCCCGGGACTAGCGGGGGGCGCGCAGTACTTC.

The rearrangement uses TRBV13 and TRBJ2-5, with D possibly being TRBD1 (7 bases). The CDR3 runs 17 residues. Germline V gene sequence: CDR1 PRHDT, CDR2 FYEKMQ (reference sequence). V was trimmed by 2 bases and J by 4 bases, leaving 20 bases between them. CDR3: CASSLRLTRRGRETQYF. The DNA for the CDR3 is TGTGCCAGCAGCTTAAGACTTACAAGGAGGGGGCGAGAGACCCAGTACTTC.

The chain is built from TRBV14 and TRBJ2-2; tentative D call: TRBD1 (5 bases). This CDR3 has 15 amino acids. Trimming removed 0 bases at V and 6 bases at J, with 11 bases between. Looked up from germline, CDR1 is SGHDN and CDR2 is FVKESK. This CDR3 is CASSQDWGVAGELFF. The CDR3 bases are TGTGCCAGCAGCCAAGATTGGGGCGTCGCCGGGGAGCTGTTTTTT.

Only one count was recorded for this clonotype. The genes are TRBV20-1 and TRBJ1-3, with a tentative D call TRBD1 (5 bases). This CDR3 is built from 13 residues. The V gene lost 5 bases and the J gene lost 2 bases, with 10 bases spanning the gap. Germline lookup yields CDR1 DFQATT and CDR2 SNEGSKA (reference sequence). Written as DNA, the CDR3 is TGCAGTGCTCCCCGGACAACTGGAAACACCATATATTTT. Protein: CSAPRTTGNTIYF.

This clonotype was found once. The chain has TRBV29-1 and TRBJ2-3; D perhaps matches TRBD2 (5 bases). V lost 8 bases and J 1 base, leaving 16 bases between the germline ends. CDR1 and CDR2 from the germline V gene are SQVTM and ANQGSEA. This CDR3 contains 14 residues. CDR3 sequence reads: CSHAAKGGTDTQYF. The CDR3 DNA sequence: TGCAGCCACGCCGCGAAGGGAGGCACAGATACGCAGTATTTT.

This chain links TRBV9 with TRBJ2-3; TRBD2 aligns across 7 bases. The ends lost 0 bases at V and 0 bases at J; junction bases unmatched: 7. CDR3 size: 17 residues. Germline V gene sequence: CDR1 SGDLS, CDR2 YYNGEE. CDR3 region: CASSVEAGSISTDTQYF. The CDR3 bases are TGTGCCAGCAGCGTAGAAGCGGGATCTATTAGCACAGATACGCAGTATTTT.

CDR3: CAWVGRGIYNEQFF. The CDR3, as DNA: TGTGCCTGGGTCGGCCGGGGCATCTACAATGAGCAGTTCTTC. The J gene is TRBJ2-1, the V gene TRBV30; D tentatively fits TRBD1 or TRBD2 (5 bases each). This CDR3 region has 14 residues. The V gene lost 5 bases and the J gene lost 3 bases, with 14 bases spanning the gap. Germline CDR1 and CDR2: GTSNPN and SVGIG (reference sequence).

This chain uses TRBV7-9 with TRBJ2-5; D unresolved. Trimming pared 1 base from V and 5 bases from J, leaving 14 bases between. The CDR3 is 15 residues long. Germline-derived CDR1 and CDR2 are SEHNR and FQNEAQ (reference sequence). CDR3 amino acids: CASSLEASRTETQYF. The CDR3 nucleotides read TGTGCCAGCAGCTTAGAGGCTAGTCGGACGGAGACCCAGTACTTC.

This chain connects TRBV12-3 or TRBV12-4 to TRBJ2-6, with 9 nucleotides matching TRBD2. V shed 6 bases, J shed 0 bases, and the junction held 3 bases outside the gene matches. The CDR3 covers 16 residues. CDR3 region: CASSRLADSGANVLTF. For the CDR3, the DNA is TGTGCCAGCAGCCGACTAGCGGACTCTGGGGCCAACGTCCTGACTTTC.

The chain employs TRBV7-2 and TRBJ2-3, with a weak D call TRBD1 (5 bases). Trimming took off 6 bases at V and 2 bases at J, with 9 bases between the two ends. CDR3 length equals 13 residues. CDR1 is SGHTA, CDR2 FQGNSA, per germline. The CDR3 loop is CASRVQVTDTQYF. The CDR3, as DNA: TGTGCCAGCAGGGTACAGGTCACAGATACGCAGTATTTT.

The chain carries TRBV15 and TRBJ1-2; D remains ambiguous. CDR1 and CDR2 (germline): LNHNV, YYDKDF (reference sequence). V was trimmed by 0 bases and J by 1 base, leaving 9 bases between them. The CDR3 loop spans 15 amino acids. CDR3: CATSRDRSINYGYTF. As DNA, the CDR3 is TGTGCCACCAGCAGAGATCGGAGCATTAACTATGGCTACACCTTC.

The chain employs TRBV20-1 and TRBJ2-7; 8 bases map to TRBD1. Trimming removed 3 bases from V and 3 bases from J; junction bases left unmatched: 10. Germline loops: CDR1 DFQATT, CDR2 SNEGSKA (reference sequence). The CDR3 is 15 amino acids. CDR3 amino acids: CSARPRDRSFYEQYF. The CDR3 coding sequence is TGCAGTGCTAGGCCCCGGGACAGGAGCTTCTACGAGCAGTACTTC.

This rearrangement joins TRBV7-2 to TRBJ2-7, with D tentatively TRBD1 or TRBD2 (5 bases each). Deletions cut 2 bases from V and 0 bases from J, with 11 bases between. Per the germline V gene, CDR1 is SGHTA and CDR2 is FQGNSA. The CDR3 has 15 amino acids. The CDR3 loop is CASSLRWGPSYEQYF. CDR3 DNA: TGTGCCAGCAGCTTAAGATGGGGACCCTCCTACGAGCAGTACTTC.

There are a few counts of this clonotype. The gene calls are TRBV12-3 or TRBV12-4 and TRBJ2-3; TRBD1 matches 10 bases. J gave up 3 bases and V 3 bases, and 3 bases lay outside the gene matches. CDR3 length: 15 amino acids. The chain's CDR3 is CASSFRTGGTDTQYF. As DNA, the CDR3 is TGTGCCAGCAGTTTTCGGACAGGGGGGACAGATACGCAGTATTTT.

The rearrangement joins TRBV5-1 to TRBJ1-1; D unclear. The germline V gene encodes CDR1 SGHRS and CDR2 YFSETQ. The CDR3 covers 12 residues. V shed 0 bases and J shed 10 bases, with 10 bases lying between them. As DNA, the CDR3 is TGCGCCAGCAGCTTGGAGGGCCCGGTAGCTTTCTTT. Its translation is CASSLEGPVAFF.

V gene TRBV3-1 combines with J gene TRBJ1-1, with D perhaps matching TRBD1 (6 bases). V lost 4 bases and J lost 4, with 16 bases in between. CDR1 and CDR2 (germline): LGHDT, YNNKEL (reference sequence). This CDR3 is built from 15 residues. CDR3 DNA: TGTGCCAGCAGCCGCCAACAGGGCTGGAGCACTGAAGCTTTCTTT. It specifies CASSRQQGWSTEAFF. The full variable domain, completed using reference TRBV3-1 and TRBJ1-1, is DTAVSQTPKYLVTQMGNDKSIKCEQNLGHDTMYWYKQDSKKFLKIMFSYNNKELIINETVPNRFSPKSPDKAHLNLHINSLELGDSAVYFCASSRQQGWSTEAFFGQGTRLTVV.

The genes are TRBV2 and TRBJ2-5, with D uncertain. Germline values: CDR1 SNHLY, CDR2 FYNNEI. This CDR3 has 13 residues. V lost 4 bases and J 0 bases, leaving 6 bases between the germline ends. The CDR3 DNA follows: TGTGCCAGCAGTGTTGGACACCAAGAGACCCAGTACTTC. This translates into CASSVGHQETQYF.

V and J are TRBV20-1 and TRBJ2-7; D is unresolved. The CDR3 sequence is 13 residues long. CDR1 is DFQATT and CDR2 is SNEGSKA in the germline V gene (reference sequence). With 1 base removed from V and 4 bases from J, the gap between germline ends came to 11 bases. CDR3 protein: CSARARPGYEQYF. CDR3 coding DNA: TGCAGTGCTAGAGCCCGCCCCGGGTACGAGCAGTACTTC.

V and J are TRBV7-9 and TRBJ2-2; the D is unclear. The germline CDR1 and CDR2 sequences are SEHNR and FQNEAQ (reference sequence). V was clipped by 6 bases and J by 6 bases, with 11 bases between them. CDR3 length: 13 residues. Here the CDR3 reads CASRTPGAGELFF. The CDR3 nucleotides read TGTGCCAGCAGAACGCCGGGCGCCGGGGAGCTGTTTTTT. Together with reference TRBV7-9 and TRBJ2-2, the CDR3 gives the full variable domain: DTGVSQNPRHKITKRGQNVTFRCDPISEHNRLYWYRQTLGQGPEFLTYFQNEAQLEKSRLLSDRFSAERPKGSFSTLEIQRTEQGDSAMYLCASRTPGAGELFFGEGSRLTVL.

The chain links TRBV29-1 to TRBJ1-2; TRBD1 matches at 7 bases. The CDR3 is made up of 15 amino acids. Losses at the gene ends were 4 bases for V and 6 bases for J; bases not matched to a gene: 14. Germline CDR1 is SQVTM and CDR2 is ANQGSEA. CDR3 sequence reads: CSVAGGVGFRNGYTF. DNA of the CDR3: TGCAGCGTTGCAGGGGGAGTGGGATTTCGGAATGGCTACACCTTC.

In its sample, this clonotype was seen once. The genes are TRBV2 and TRBJ2-6; D is perhaps TRBD1 (6 bases). The germline gives CDR1 SNHLY, CDR2 FYNNEI. V was shortened by 10 bases and J by 0 bases, with 16 bases between the two germline ends. The CDR3 has 16 amino acids. This CDR3 is CAISGTQSSGANVLTF. CDR3 DNA: TGTGCCATCTCCGGGACACAGAGCTCTGGGGCCAACGTCCTGACTTTC. The full variable domain, with the rest looked up from reference TRBV2 and TRBJ2-6, is EPEVTQTPSHQVTQMGQEVILRCVPISNHLYFYWYRQILGQKVEFLVSFYNNEISEKSEIFDDQFSVERPDGSNFTLKIRSTKLEDSAMYFCAISGTQSSGANVLTFGAGSRLTVL.

V usage is TRBV11-2 and J usage is TRBJ2-3, with a possible D match to TRBD2 (5 bases). This CDR3 spans 14 amino acids. With 5 bases removed from V and 5 bases from J, the gap between germline ends came to 14 bases. Germline V gene sequence: CDR1 SGHAT, CDR2 FQNNGV. The CDR3: CASSLARAGDTQYF. Written as DNA, the CDR3 is TGTGCCAGCAGCCTGGCCCGCGCGGGAGATACGCAGTATTTT.

This clonotype was seen just once. The V gene is TRBV29-1, the J gene TRBJ1-1; D may be TRBD1 (5 bases). Between the trimmed V and J ends, which lost 1 base and 0 bases, there was a span of 6 bases. Germline-derived CDR1 and CDR2 are SQVTM and ANQGSEA. The CDR3 loop spans 13 amino acids. The CDR3 region is CSVEGGLNTEAFF. For the CDR3, the DNA is TGCAGCGTTGAAGGGGGACTGAACACTGAAGCTTTCTTT. The full variable domain, with the rest looked up from reference TRBV29-1 and TRBJ1-1, is SAVISQKPSRDICQRGTSLTIQCQVDSQVTMMFWYRQQPGQSLTLIATANQGSEATYESGFVIDKFPISRPNLTFSTLTVSNMSPEDSSIYLCSVEGGLNTEAFFGQGTRLTVV.

The chain employs TRBV12-3 or TRBV12-4 and TRBJ2-1, with TRBD1 matching over 7 bases. This CDR3 region has 16 residues. V was pared by 6 bases and J by 8 bases, with 16 bases of the junction left unmatched. The CDR3 bases are TGTGCCAGCAGCCGATCCCGACAGGGTCTTACCGATGAGCAGTTCTTC. It yields the protein CASSRSRQGLTDEQFF.